The 22 T cell receptor beta chains presented below share a single source sample, sequenced in a study of control samples from healthy donors and cancer patients. TCRdb keeps only in-frame clones here, not all; method: immunoSEQ multiplex PCR. The repertoire has some 140,000 clones, over 85% of them found once; the top ten carry approximately 6%. The sample consisted of blood. Source of these receptors: a man in his forties in good health.

The chain links TRBV24-1 to TRBJ1-5, with a possible D match to TRBD1 (5 bases). The V and J ends lost 9 bases and 5 bases respectively, with 19 bases between them. This CDR3 is built from 15 residues. Germline lookup yields CDR1 KGHDR and CDR2 SFDVKD. In DNA, the CDR3 is TGTGCCACCGGGGGTCGTGAAGGGCATGATCAGCCCCAGCATTTT. Residues: CATGGREGHDQPQHF.

The chain has TRBV6-6 and TRBJ1-1; 7 bases fit TRBD1. Germline lookup yields CDR1 MNHNY and CDR2 SVGAGI (reference sequence). This CDR3 is built from 16 residues. Losses at the gene ends were 6 bases for V and 2 bases for J; bases not matched to a gene: 12. CDR3 sequence reads: CASSQAGQTVNTEAFF. CDR3 bases: TGTGCCAGCAGCCAGGCGGGACAGACTGTTAACACTGAAGCTTTCTTT.

The genes are TRBV19 and TRBJ2-5; 10 bases align to TRBD2. CDR3 length: 16 residues. The trim removed 8 bases at V and 4 bases at J, leaving 13 bases unmatched. The germline gives CDR1 LNHDA, CDR2 SQIVND (reference sequence). In DNA, the CDR3 is TGTGCCAGTTCCCATGGAGAAGCGGGGGGGCCAGAGACCCAGTACTTC. Amino acids: CASSHGEAGGPETQYF.

The rearrangement uses TRBV25-1 and TRBJ1-2; no reliable D call. Deletions cut 1 base from V and 8 bases from J, with 14 bases between. Germline CDR1 MGHDK, CDR2 SYGVNS. CDR3 length: 14 amino acids. CDR3 residues: CASSESEVLRGYTF. The CDR3 nucleotides read TGTGCCAGCAGTGAATCAGAGGTGCTTCGAGGCTACACCTTC.

A single count supports this clone. CDR3 DNA: TGCGCCAGCAGCCAAGACCCGGCCAGTACTAACTATGGCTACACCTTC. Translating gives CASSQDPASTNYGYTF. This rearrangement joins TRBV4-1 to TRBJ1-2; D ambiguous. V gave up 0 bases and J gave up 0 bases, with 11 bases separating them. CDR3 length: 16 amino acids. Germline V gene lookup returns CDR1 MGHRA and CDR2 YSYEKL.

In nucleotides, the CDR3 is TGTGCCAGTAGTATAGCAGAGGTCCAGGGGGTCAACGAGCAGTACTTC. This sequence encodes CASSIAEVQGVNEQYF. The V call is TRBV19, the J call TRBJ2-7; 7 bases line up with TRBD1. Trimming removed 1 base from V and 5 bases from J; junction bases left unmatched: 11. Looked up from germline, CDR1 is LNHDA and CDR2 is SQIVND (reference sequence). The CDR3 contains 16 residues.

J is TRBJ1-1 and V is TRBV5-1; 7 bases align to TRBD1. Germline assignment: CDR1 SGHRS and CDR2 YFSETQ. The CDR3 runs 15 residues. Germline trimming cut 2 bases from V and 1 base from J; bases unmatched to any gene: 5. The CDR3 region is CASSLQGTSNTEAFF. The CDR3 DNA is TGCGCCAGCAGCTTACAGGGGACATCGAACACTGAAGCTTTCTTT.

The chain employs TRBV6-5 and TRBJ1-2, with a tentative D call TRBD1 (5 bases). CDR3 length: 13 amino acids. The V gene's germline CDR1 is MNHEY and CDR2 SVGAGI. The V and J ends lost 4 bases and 4 bases respectively, with 10 bases between them. CDR3 loop: CASSFQGTYGYTF. The CDR3 DNA sequence: TGTGCCAGCAGTTTCCAGGGCACCTATGGCTACACCTTC.

This chain links TRBV28 with TRBJ2-1; D ambiguous. The CDR3 is 17 amino acids. The germline V gene encodes CDR1 MDHEN and CDR2 SYDVKM. Trimming removed 6 bases at V and 0 bases at J, with 18 bases between. CDR3 coding DNA: TGTGCCAGCAGCCTAGGGTCCGGGCTGTACTCCTACAATGAGCAGTTCTTC. Translating gives CASSLGSGLYSYNEQFF.

By proportion, this clone is medium-sized. The chain joins TRBV6-1 to TRBJ2-7; 10 bases line up with TRBD1. The length of the CDR3 is 14 residues. Germline V gene data show CDR1 as MNHNS and CDR2 as SASEGT. V lost 1 base to trimming and J lost 3 bases; unmatched junction nucleotides: 0. The CDR3: CASSEGTGGYEQYF. The CDR3 DNA follows: TGTGCCAGCAGTGAAGGGACAGGGGGCTACGAGCAGTACTTC.

This rearrangement joins TRBV19 to TRBJ1-5; D remains unclear. V lost 4 bases, J lost 3 bases, and 16 bases lay in between. Germline-derived CDR1 and CDR2 are LNHDA and SQIVND (reference sequence). The CDR3 is 16 amino acids. The CDR3 coding sequence is TGTGCCAGTAGTACCTCACTTGGGGATTACAATCAGCCCCAGCATTTT. Protein sequence: CASSTSLGDYNQPQHF.

The genes are TRBV30 and TRBJ1-6, with D maybe TRBD1 (5 bases). The CDR3 covers 13 residues. CDR1 is GTSNPN, CDR2 SVGIG, per germline (reference sequence). V shed 0 bases and J shed 10 bases, with 10 bases lying between them. As DNA, the CDR3 is TGTGCCTGGAGTGTTCGGGGCGGCTCACCCCTCCACTTT. Translating it yields CAWSVRGGSPLHF.

This rearrangement joins TRBV11-2 to TRBJ1-1; D ambiguous. This CDR3 is built from 14 residues. Germline V gene sequence: CDR1 SGHAT, CDR2 FQNNGV. V lost 1 base to trimming and J lost 5 bases, with 11 bases between them. The CDR3 bases are TGTGCCAGCAGCTTAGGAGTGAGGAGGACTGAAGCTTTCTTT. Translation: CASSLGVRRTEAFF. Full variable domain (outside the CDR3, taken from reference TRBV11-2 and TRBJ1-1): EAGVAQSPRYKIIEKRQSVAFWCNPISGHATLYWYQQILGQGPKLLIQFQNNGVVDDSQLPKDRFSAERLKGVDSTLKIQPAKLEDSAVYLCASSLGVRRTEAFFGQGTRLTVV.

This clone was seen once. The chain links TRBV3-1 (or the pseudogene TRBV3-2) to TRBJ1-3; D perhaps matches TRBD1 (6 bases). Germline CDR1 reads LGHDT; CDR2 reads YNNKEL (reference sequence). Trimming stripped 8 bases from V and 0 bases from J, with 17 bases between. This CDR3 contains 16 residues. The CDR3 here is CASGTLRGASGNTIYF. CDR3 nucleotides: TGTGCCAGCGGTACGCTTCGGGGGGCCTCTGGAAACACCATATATTTT.

The V call is TRBV28, the J call TRBJ1-5, with TRBD1 matching over 9 bases. Trimming took 4 bases from V and 4 from J; bases not matched to a gene: 5. The CDR3 length is 15 residues. Germline V CDR1 and CDR2: MDHEN, SYDVKM. The CDR3 here is CASSWAGTGNQPQHF. The CDR3 DNA sequence: TGTGCCAGCAGTTGGGCCGGGACAGGGAATCAGCCCCAGCATTTT.

The chain uses TRBV5-1 and TRBJ1-4, with 8 bases aligning to TRBD1. The CDR3 has 16 residues. V shed 3 bases, J shed 5 bases, and the junction held 9 bases outside the gene matches. The germline V gene encodes CDR1 SGHRS and CDR2 YFSETQ. The CDR3 is CASSYGTGRLNEKLFF. CDR3 DNA sequence: TGCGCCAGCAGCTACGGGACAGGCCGATTGAATGAAAAACTGTTTTTT.

V usage is TRBV5-1 and J usage is TRBJ2-7; 7 nucleotides match TRBD1. Per the germline V gene, CDR1 is SGHRS and CDR2 is YFSETQ. The CDR3 sequence is 13 residues long. V gave up 4 bases and J gave up 3 bases; unmatched junction bases: 4. DNA of the CDR3: TGCGCCAGCAGCCCCGGGACAGTCTACGAGCAGTACTTC. Its translation is CASSPGTVYEQYF.

The chain couples TRBV19 to TRBJ1-5; maybe TRBD1 (6 bases). The CDR3 has 13 residues. V dropped 6 bases and J dropped 5 bases, with 11 bases sitting between them. Germline V gene data show CDR1 as LNHDA and CDR2 as SQIVND (reference sequence). This CDR3 is CASRSGEHQPQHF. The CDR3 DNA sequence: TGTGCCAGTAGATCAGGGGAACATCAGCCCCAGCATTTT.

The gene calls are TRBV19 and TRBJ2-2; the D is unclear. CDR3 length: 14 amino acids. V lost 3 bases and J lost 3, with 8 bases in between. The V gene's germline CDR1 is LNHDA and CDR2 SQIVND (reference sequence). CDR3 residues: CASSIMWDTGELFF. In DNA, the CDR3 is TGTGCCAGTAGTATCATGTGGGACACCGGGGAGCTGTTTTTT.

This chain joins TRBV9 and TRBJ2-7; the match to TRBD1 covers 7 bases. Germline loops: CDR1 SGDLS, CDR2 YYNGEE. V lost 3 bases, J lost 11 bases, and 11 bases stayed unmatched. The CDR3 is 13 amino acids. The CDR3 loop is CASSANGQETKYF. The CDR3, as DNA: TGTGCCAGCAGCGCAAACGGACAGGAGACGAAGTACTTC. Using reference TRBV9 and TRBJ2-7 for the parts outside the CDR3, the full variable domain is DSGVTQTPKHLITATGQRVTLRCSPRSGDLSVYWYQQSLDQGLQFLIQYYNGEERAKGNILERFSAQQFPDLHSELNLSSLELGDSALYFCASSANGQETKYFGPGTRLTVT.

The chain employs TRBV19 and TRBJ2-5; D unclear. Germline V gene data show CDR1 as LNHDA and CDR2 as SQIVND (reference sequence). The CDR3 is 14 amino acids. The V end was cut by 3 bases, the J end by 5 bases, with 13 bases between. In DNA form, the CDR3 reads TGTGCCAGTAGTATCCGGACCACCAGGGAGACCCAGTACTTC. Protein: CASSIRTTRETQYF.

The chain carries TRBV5-1 and TRBJ2-1, with TRBD1 as a possible D gene (5 bases). V dropped 3 bases and J dropped 9 bases, with 13 bases sitting between them. Looked up from germline, CDR1 is SGHRS and CDR2 is YFSETQ. CDR3 length: 13 amino acids. Here the CDR3 DNA reads TGCGCCAGCAGCTCACAGGCAGACGGTGAGCAGTTCTTC. It encodes CASSSQADGEQFF.